What follows are 2 T cell receptor beta chains derived from one specimen sequenced in a study of shared clonotypes between healthy human individuals. Libraries were prepared by immunoSEQ multiplex PCR; TCRdb keeps only in-frame clonotypes and omits some of them. The repertoire holds around 1.1 million clones, with about 80% as singletons. Sequencing was carried out using memory CD4+ T cells from PBMCs. Subset meaning: CD45RA-negative fraction. The receptors were gathered from a man between 18 and 29 years old in good health. Some clones in this sample may be carry-over from other donors' samples.

In its sample, this clone was seen a few times. V and J are TRBV6-6 and TRBJ1-5; no clear D gene. Trimming stripped 0 bases from V and 5 bases from J, with 11 bases between. Germline V gene sequence: CDR1 MNHNY, CDR2 SVGAGI (reference sequence). The CDR3 contains 15 residues. CDR3 coding DNA: TGTGCCAGCAGTTACTCGAAGGTTGTCGATCAGCCCCAGCATTTT. Residues: CASSYSKVVDQPQHF.

In regard to this clone: At the DNA level, this CDR3 is encoded by other sequences in the same sample as well. The chain combines TRBV29-1 with TRBJ2-3; D not certain. Germline V gene lookup returns CDR1 SQVTM and CDR2 ANQGSEA. The CDR3 totals 13 residues. V was shortened by 6 bases and J by 1 base, with 11 bases between the two germline ends. The CDR3 loop reads CSVDGRGTDTQYF. CDR3 DNA sequence: TGCAGCGTAGACGGACGGGGCACAGATACGCAGTATTTT.